The next 10 T cell receptor beta chains were all read from a single sample in a study of CD8+ T cells in alopecia areata. Following extraction, RNA underwent reverse transcription to cDNA, which served as the sequencing template. Using immunoSEQ multiplex PCR, the repertoire was profiled, and TCRdb retains in-frame clones only, with some absent. Among roughly 200,000 clones listed, around 63% were seen once. Here the sequenced sample was CD4+ T cells sorted from blood, taken at week 0. The receptors here all came from a human donor with alopecia areata.

About this clone itself: This sample also contains other DNA sequences that code for the same CDR3. The chain recombines TRBV29-1 with TRBJ1-1, with 7 positions matching TRBD1. This CDR3 has 13 residues. Germline assignment: CDR1 SQVTM and CDR2 ANQGSEA. V was clipped by 3 bases and J by 5 bases; unmatched bases: 6. CDR3 sequence (DNA): TGCAGCGTTGACAGGGGGGGGAGGACTGAAGCTTTCTTT. Its protein product is CSVDRGGRTEAFF.

The V and J genes are TRBV11-2 and TRBJ2-7, with 10 bases matching TRBD1. From germline, CDR1 is SGHAT and CDR2 FQNNGV. V trimming: 5 bases; J trimming: 2 bases; junction bases outside the gene matches: 3. The length of the CDR3 is 14 residues. The CDR3 coding sequence is TGTGCCAGCAGCCGGGACAGGGGACCCTACGAGCAGTACTTC. This sequence encodes CASSRDRGPYEQYF.

The chain recombines TRBV29-1 with TRBJ2-4, with D possibly being TRBD1 or TRBD2 (5 bases each). From germline, CDR1 is SQVTM and CDR2 ANQGSEA. The CDR3 runs 15 residues. Between the trimmed V and J ends, which lost 1 base and 1 base, there was a span of 11 bases. CDR3 nucleotides: TGCAGCGTTGAAGCCGGGGCGAGGGCCAAAAACATTCAGTACTTC. Translation gives CSVEAGARAKNIQYF.

This clone came up a few times. The genes are TRBV7-2 and TRBJ2-3; no reliable D call. V shed 7 bases and J shed 2 bases, with 10 bases lying between them. Germline assignment: CDR1 SGHTA and CDR2 FQGNSA. The CDR3 length is 13 residues. The DNA of the CDR3 is TGTGCCAGCACCCTAAAACCCACAGATACGCAGTATTTT. Encoded protein: CASTLKPTDTQYF.

This clone was seen just once. CDR3 residues: CASSLRQKQFF. The DNA of the CDR3 is TGTGCCAGCAGCTTAAGGCAAAAGCAGTTCTTC. The chain combines TRBV7-6 with TRBJ2-1; D remains ambiguous. Looked up from germline, CDR1 is SGHVS and CDR2 is FNYEAQ. V lost 2 bases, J lost 11 bases, and 7 bases lay in between. The length of the CDR3 is 11 residues.

The CDR3 reads CSVQEGAVMNTEAFF. In DNA form, the CDR3 reads TGCAGCGTACAAGAGGGGGCCGTTATGAACACTGAAGCTTTCTTT. The V and J genes are TRBV29-1 and TRBJ1-1; 7 bases are a match to TRBD1. Germline V gene sequence: CDR1 SQVTM, CDR2 ANQGSEA. With V trimmed by 6 bases and J by 0 bases, 10 bases remained unmatched. The CDR3 runs 15 residues.

The genes are TRBV5-1 and TRBJ1-4; D is undetermined. The V gene's germline CDR1 is SGHRS and CDR2 YFSETQ. The CDR3 length is 15 residues. Trimming removed 2 bases at V and 7 bases at J, with 15 bases between. The CDR3 region has the DNA TGCGCCAGCAGCTTCCGCCGGGCGTCTGCTGAAAAACTGTTTTTT. Its protein is CASSFRRASAEKLFF.

The V call is TRBV2, the J call TRBJ1-5; D is perhaps TRBD1 (6 bases). Between the trimmed V and J ends, which lost 10 bases and 3 bases, there was a span of 19 bases. The CDR3 is 15 residues long. Germline CDR1 reads SNHLY; CDR2 reads FYNNEI. CDR3 region: CATQRDQGNNQPQHF. CDR3 in DNA: TGTGCCACTCAAAGAGATCAGGGGAACAATCAGCCCCAGCATTTT.

The chain joins TRBV6-5 to TRBJ1-1; TRBD1 agrees at 8 bases. Germline trimming cut 0 bases from V and 7 bases from J; bases unmatched to any gene: 4. Per the germline V gene, CDR1 is MNHEY and CDR2 is SVGAGI. The CDR3 length is 14 residues. CDR3 residues: CASSYSDRVGEAFF. The CDR3 coding sequence is TGTGCCAGCAGTTACTCGGACAGGGTTGGTGAAGCTTTCTTT.

This clone has more than one count but fewer than ten. V is TRBV5-1 and J is TRBJ2-3; tentative D call: TRBD2 (7 bases). Trimming removed 5 bases at V and 5 bases at J, with 15 bases between. CDR3 length equals 14 residues. CDR1 SGHRS and CDR2 YFSETQ come from the germline V gene. The CDR3 DNA follows: TGCGCCAGCAGGGCCGGGGGGCCAGGAGATACGCAGTATTTT. Amino acids: CASRAGGPGDTQYF.